The source of this TCR beta chain is a study of vaccination and CD4 T cells after COVID-19. The assay that was used to sequence DNA from cultured CD4+ T cells was the Oncomine TCR Beta short-read assay. TCRdb reanalysed the PCR reads using MiXCR and keeps one entry per CDR3 protein. The data show 19,000 or so distinct CDR3 sequences, under 60% seen once. CDR1 is SNHLY, CDR2 FYNNEI, per germline. V was clipped by 3 bases and J by 11 bases, with 13 bases between them. This CDR3 region has 12 residues. This clonotype was detected a few times. Its matching antigen is unknown. Treatment defined: approximately nine-day PBMC culture with coronavirus spike peptide pools or control peptides (ViraFEST assay).

The gene calls are TRBV2 and TRBJ1-1; D ambiguous. The material sequenced was CD4+ T cells from blood, cultured in vitro, taken after SARS-CoV-2 vaccination. This clonotype was obtained from a human donor who had recovered from COVID-19. The CDR3 bases are TGTGCCAGCAGTGACGGGCGGTGGGCCGCTTTCTTT. As protein: CASSDGRWAAFF.